This T cell receptor beta chain was captured by sequencing in a study of response to subunit inactivated influenza vaccine. Study outcomes and limitations: With each seasonal influenza vaccination, the authors suggested, few new T cells are recruited.

Germline CDR1 is MDHEN and CDR2 is SYDVKM. The junction had 13 bases not matched to a gene; V was cut back by 5 bases and J by 4 bases. This CDR3 spans 16 amino acids. This clonotype was observed at least ten times. Its antigen is unknown. TCRdb re-called the RT-PCR reads with MiXCR, one entry per CDR3 protein. The data contain approximately 230,000 distinct CDR3 sequences, over 9% of them singletons. The source is a man in his forties or fifties who received an inactivated influenza vaccine. The chain is built from TRBV28 and TRBJ1-2, with TRBD1 identical over 7 bases. Here the sequenced sample was non-naive T cells sorted from PBMCs, taken around 14 days before vaccination. The CDR3 DNA is TGTGCCAGCAGTCCGGGACAGCCGTCAGCCATCTATGGCTACACCTTC. It translates to CASSPGQPSAIYGYTF.